This T cell receptor beta chain was obtained from a study of blood T cells in healthy people across ages. Study-level findings and limits: Conclusively comparing naive with antigen-experienced cells was impossible with unsorted PBMCs.

This clonotype has just a few counts. The target antigen is unknown. A second 7 to 11 cycle PCR used barcoded and J-beta primers. Every cDNA molecule bore a tag from a template-switch adaptor containing 12 random nucleotides. TCRdb recomputed calls from the 5' RACE reads with MiXCR, one row per CDR3 protein. The data contain approximately 780,000 distinct CDR3 sequences, more than 25% of them singletons. Germline CDR1 and CDR2: SEHNR and FQNEAQ (reference sequence). The CDR3 has 16 residues. The V gene end was trimmed by 5 bases and the J gene end by 4 bases; junction bases not matched to a gene: 8. These same data were also listed under a study on T cells of mothers and their children. That source notes: The second PCR used the M1S primer, and this primer added sample barcodes and 2-4 random nucleotides. Thymic selection molds TCR recombination output in much the same way for related pairs as for unrelated pairs.

The sequencing sample was made of blood. This chain links TRBV7-9 with TRBJ2-1; 10 bases align to TRBD2. This TCR derives from a boy aged 5-17 years in good health. The CDR3: CASSPRTSGEYNEQFF. CDR3 DNA: TGTGCCAGCAGCCCGCGAACTAGCGGGGAGTACAATGAGCAGTTCTTC.